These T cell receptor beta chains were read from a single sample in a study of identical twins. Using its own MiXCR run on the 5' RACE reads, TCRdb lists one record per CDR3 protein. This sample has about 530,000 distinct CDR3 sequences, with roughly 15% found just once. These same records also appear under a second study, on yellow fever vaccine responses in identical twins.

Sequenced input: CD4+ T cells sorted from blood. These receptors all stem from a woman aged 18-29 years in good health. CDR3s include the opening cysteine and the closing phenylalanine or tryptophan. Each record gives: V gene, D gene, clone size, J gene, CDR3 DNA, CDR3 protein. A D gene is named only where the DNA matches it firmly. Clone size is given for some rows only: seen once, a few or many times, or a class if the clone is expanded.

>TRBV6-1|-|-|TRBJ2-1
TGTGCCAGCAGCCGTCCTAGCGCCTCCTACAATGAGCAGTTCTTC
CASSRPSASYNEQFF
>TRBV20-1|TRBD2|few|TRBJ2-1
TGCAGCGAACTAGCGGGAGACCACAATGAGCAGTTCTTC
CSELAGDHNEQFF
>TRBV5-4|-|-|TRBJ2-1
TGTGCCAGCAGCCTAGCGTTGGACAACCACAATGAGCAGTTCTTC
CASSLALDNHNEQFF
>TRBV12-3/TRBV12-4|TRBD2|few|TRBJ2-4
TGTGCCAGCAGTACCACTAGCGGGAGTTACATTCAGTACTTC
CASSTTSGSYIQYF
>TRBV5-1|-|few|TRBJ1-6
TGCGCCAGCAGCCGTGGGGGCAGGGATAATTCACCCCTCCACTTT
CASSRGGRDNSPLHF
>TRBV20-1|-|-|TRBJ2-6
TGCAGTGCTCCGGACCCAATCAGCTCTGGGGCCAACGTCCTGACTTTC
CSAPDPISSGANVLTF
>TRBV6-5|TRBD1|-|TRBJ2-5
TGTGCCAGCAGTTGGATCGGGACAGGGGCTTTGGAGACCCAGTACTTC
CASSWIGTGALETQYF
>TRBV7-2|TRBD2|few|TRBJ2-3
TGTGCCAGCAGCTTAGATATTAGCGGGGGTACAGATACGCAGTATTTT
CASSLDISGGTDTQYF
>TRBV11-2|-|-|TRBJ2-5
TGTGCCAGCAGCTTTTCGGCGGGATACGAGACCCAGTACTTC
CASSFSAGYETQYF
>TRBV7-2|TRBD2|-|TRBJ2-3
TGTGCCAGCAGGTCTAGCGGGGGGCATACGCAGTATTTT
CASRSSGGHTQYF
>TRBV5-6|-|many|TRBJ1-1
TGTGCCAGCAGCTTAGGCTGGCGGAACACTGAAGCTTTCTTT
CASSLGWRNTEAFF
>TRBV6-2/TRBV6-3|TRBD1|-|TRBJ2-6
TGTGCCAGCAGTGCCCCGGGACAGTCTGGGGCCAACGTCCTGACTTTC
CASSAPGQSGANVLTF
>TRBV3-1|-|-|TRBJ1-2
TGTGCCAGCAGTGAGGCAGGGGCTAACTATGGCTACACCTTC
CASSEAGANYGYTF
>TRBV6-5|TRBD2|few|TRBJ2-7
TGTGCCAGCAGTTCCAATAGCGGGAGGTCCTACGAGCAGTACTTC
CASSSNSGRSYEQYF
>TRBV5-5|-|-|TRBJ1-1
TGTGCCAGCAGCTGGGACGGTGACACTGAAGCTTTCTTT
CASSWDGDTEAFF
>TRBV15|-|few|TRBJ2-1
TGTGCCACCAGCAGAGATCCCCAGGGCCTAACCGGATACAATGAGCAGTTCTTC
CATSRDPQGLTGYNEQFF
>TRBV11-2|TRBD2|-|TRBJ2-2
TGTGCCAGCAGCTTAGCGGGGGGGCCGTCCGGGGAGCTGTTTTTT
CASSLAGGPSGELFF
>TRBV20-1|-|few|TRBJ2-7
TGCAGTGCTAGAGATCCTTTGTCCTACGAGCAGTACTTC
CSARDPLSYEQYF
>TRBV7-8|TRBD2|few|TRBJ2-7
TGTGCCAGCAGATCCCGCGGGGGAAGGTACGAGCAGTACTTC
CASRSRGGRYEQYF
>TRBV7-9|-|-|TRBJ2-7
TGTGCCACCGGACAAGTAAGCTACGAGCAGTACTTC
CATGQVSYEQYF
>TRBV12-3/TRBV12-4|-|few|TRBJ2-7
TGTGCCAGCAGTTTTGGTCTACTCTACGAGCAGTACTTC
CASSFGLLYEQYF
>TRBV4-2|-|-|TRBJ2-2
TGTGCCAGCAGCCAACTAGGATTAACGGGCACCGGGGAGCTGTTTTTT
CASSQLGLTGTGELFF
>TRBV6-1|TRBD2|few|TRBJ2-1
TGTGCCAGCAGTCTCAACCCTACTAGCGGGGGGGTTTACAATGAGCAGTTCTTC
CASSLNPTSGGVYNEQFF
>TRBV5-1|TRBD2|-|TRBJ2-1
TGCGCCAGCAGCTTGGCTAGCGGGGGACGGGATGAGCAGTTCTTC
CASSLASGGRDEQFF
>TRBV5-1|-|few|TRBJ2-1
TGCGCCAGCAGCTTGGCGGGCAAAGGGCTCTACAATGAGCAGTTCTTC
CASSLAGKGLYNEQFF
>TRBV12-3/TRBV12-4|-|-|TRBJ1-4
TGTGCCAGCAGTTTTTCCGGCCCTAATGAAAAACTGTTTTTT
CASSFSGPNEKLFF
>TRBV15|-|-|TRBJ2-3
TGTGCCACCAGCAGAGATCCGGCAGTCACAGATACGCAGTATTTT
CATSRDPAVTDTQYF
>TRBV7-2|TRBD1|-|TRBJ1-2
TGTGCCAGCAGCTTAGAGGGACAGGGGGCCTATGGCTACACCTTC
CASSLEGQGAYGYTF
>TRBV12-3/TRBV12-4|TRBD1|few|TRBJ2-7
TGTGCCAGCAGTACCGGGACAGGCTCCTACGAGCAGTACTTC
CASSTGTGSYEQYF
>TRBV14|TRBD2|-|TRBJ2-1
TGTGCCAGCAGCCAAGATGGCGGGACTAGGAACACATACTCCTACAATGAGCAGTTCTTC
CASSQDGGTRNTYSYNEQFF
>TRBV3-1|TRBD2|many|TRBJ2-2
TGTGCCAGCAGCCCGTCTAGCGGAGGGACCGGGGAGCTGTTTTTT
CASSPSSGGTGELFF
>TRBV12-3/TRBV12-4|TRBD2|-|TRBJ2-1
TGTGCCAGCGAGTGGGCGGGAGGGCACAATGAGCAGTTCTTC
CASEWAGGHNEQFF
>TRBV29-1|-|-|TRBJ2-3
TGCAGCGTTGATATTTCGGCAGGGAAGGGGCAGTATTTT
CSVDISAGKGQYF
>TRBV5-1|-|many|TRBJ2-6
TGCGCCAGCAGCTCCGGGGGCGGCTTTGGGGCCAACGTCCTGACTTTC
CASSSGGGFGANVLTF
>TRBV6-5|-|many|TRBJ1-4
TGTGCCAGCAGTTACAGGCCAACTAATGAAAAACTGTTTTTT
CASSYRPTNEKLFF
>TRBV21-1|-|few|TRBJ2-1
TGTGCCAGCAGCAAAGACGGGGGAGGGCGGGTGCAGTTCTTC
CASSKDGGGRVQFF
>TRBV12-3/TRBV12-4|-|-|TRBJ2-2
TGTGCCAGCACCATTACCGGGGAGCTGTTTTTT
CASTITGELFF
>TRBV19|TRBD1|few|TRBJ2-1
TGTGCCAGCAAATTAGGGGGACAGGTACACAATGAGCAGTTCTTC
CASKLGGQVHNEQFF
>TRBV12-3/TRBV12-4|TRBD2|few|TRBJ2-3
TGTGCCAGCAGCCGGGACTACCTATCTAGCACAGATACGCAGTATTTT
CASSRDYLSSTDTQYF
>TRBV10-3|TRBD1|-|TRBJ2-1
TGTGCCATCATGGGGGACAGGGGTAGGAATGAGCAGTTCTTC
CAIMGDRGRNEQFF
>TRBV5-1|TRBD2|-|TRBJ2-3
TGCGCCAGCACCTACACTAGCGGGGCCCGAGATACGCAGTATTTT
CASTYTSGARDTQYF
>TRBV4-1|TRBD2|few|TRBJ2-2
TGCGCCAGCAGCCAAGAGGCGACTAGCGGGAGCGGGGAGCTGTTTTTT
CASSQEATSGSGELFF
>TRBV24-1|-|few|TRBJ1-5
TGTGCCACCAGTGACGCTGGCAATCAGCCCCAGCATTTT
CATSDAGNQPQHF
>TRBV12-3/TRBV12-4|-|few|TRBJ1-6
TGTGCCAGCAGCGCCGGGAGATCCTATAATTCACCCCTCCACTTT
CASSAGRSYNSPLHF
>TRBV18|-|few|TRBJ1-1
TGTGCCAGCTCACCACGTGTGGCCCCAACGGACACTGAAGCTTTCTTT
CASSPRVAPTDTEAFF
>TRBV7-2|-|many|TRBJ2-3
TGTGCCAGCAGCTTAGGAGGCTATAACACAGATACGCAGTATTTT
CASSLGGYNTDTQYF
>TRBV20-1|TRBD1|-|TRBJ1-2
TGCAGTGCTAAGTTCCCGGGACAGGGGTATGGCTACACCTTC
CSAKFPGQGYGYTF
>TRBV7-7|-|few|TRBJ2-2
TGTGCCAGCAGCTCAGCGGGTCTTACCGGGGAGCTGTTTTTT
CASSSAGLTGELFF
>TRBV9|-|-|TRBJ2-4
TGTGCCAGCAGCGTAGAATGGGGCCCCGTTGGAAACATTCAGTACTTC
CASSVEWGPVGNIQYF
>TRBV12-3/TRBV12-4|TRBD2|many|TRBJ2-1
TGTGCCAGCAGTTTCGGGCTAGCGGCCTACAATGAGCAGTTCTTC
CASSFGLAAYNEQFF
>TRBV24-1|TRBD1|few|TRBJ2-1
TGTGCCACCAGAGGGCGGACAGGGGTCCCCAATGAGCAGTTCTTC
CATRGRTGVPNEQFF
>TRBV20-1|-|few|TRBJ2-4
TGCAGTGCTACCCCCTTCGACCAGTTAAACATTCAGTACTTC
CSATPFDQLNIQYF
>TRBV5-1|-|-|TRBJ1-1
TGCGCCAGCAGCTTGGCTTCGGGAGGGAACACTGAAGCTTTCTTT
CASSLASGGNTEAFF
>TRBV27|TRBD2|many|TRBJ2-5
TGTGCCAGCAGTTTATCATCCCTAGCGGGAGTAGAGACCCAGTACTTC
CASSLSSLAGVETQYF
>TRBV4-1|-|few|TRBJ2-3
TGCGCCAGCAGCCACGATTCTGGGGGCCTGACAGATACGCAGTATTTT
CASSHDSGGLTDTQYF
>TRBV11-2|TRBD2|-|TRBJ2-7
TGTGCCAGCAGCTTATCCTTCCGGCGGGCGGGAGGTTACGAGCAGTACTTC
CASSLSFRRAGGYEQYF
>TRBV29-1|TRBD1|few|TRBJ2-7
TGCAGCGTCCGGGACAGCTCCTACGAGCAGTACTTC
CSVRDSSYEQYF